This TCR beta chain was identified in a study of OX40 agonist ivuxolimab in advanced cancers. Study outcomes and limitations: The average count of expanded clones was higher among CD8+ T cells than among CD4+.

With autoimmune disease history or systemic immunosuppression, patients were excluded. TCRdb's copy holds only in-frame clones and misses some; the assay was immunoSEQ multiplex PCR. The data hold some 60,000 clones, with about nine tenths observed a single time. About this clone itself: Its antigen is not known.

The CDR3 loop spans 12 amino acids. V dropped 3 bases and J dropped 12 bases, with 15 bases sitting between them. In germline, CDR1 is MGHDK, CDR2 SYGVNS. The TCR originated in an adult with an advanced solid tumor such as melanoma, head and neck, liver or kidney cancer. The sequenced sample was CD4+ or CD8+ T cells sorted from blood, obtained in a trial of the OX40 agonist ivuxolimab. The chain employs TRBV25-1 and TRBJ2-7; tentatively, D is TRBD2 (6 bases). The CDR3 DNA reads as TGTGCCAGCAGTGATGGAGGGGCCCTTGGGTACTTC. Protein sequence: CASSDGGALGYF.